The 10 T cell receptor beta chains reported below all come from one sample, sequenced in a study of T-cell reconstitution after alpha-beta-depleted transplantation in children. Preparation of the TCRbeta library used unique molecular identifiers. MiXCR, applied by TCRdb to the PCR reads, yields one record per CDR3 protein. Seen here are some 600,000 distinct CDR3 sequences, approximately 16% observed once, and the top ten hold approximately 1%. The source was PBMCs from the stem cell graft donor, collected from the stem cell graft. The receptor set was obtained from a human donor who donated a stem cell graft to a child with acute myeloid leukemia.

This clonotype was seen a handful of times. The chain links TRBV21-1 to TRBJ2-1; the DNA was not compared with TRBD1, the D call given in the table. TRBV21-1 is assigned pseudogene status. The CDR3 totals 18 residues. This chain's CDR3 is CASSKGGDRPSSYNEQFF. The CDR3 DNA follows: TGTGCCAGCAGCAAAGGAGGGGACAGGCCGAGCTCCTACAATGAGCAGTTCTTC.

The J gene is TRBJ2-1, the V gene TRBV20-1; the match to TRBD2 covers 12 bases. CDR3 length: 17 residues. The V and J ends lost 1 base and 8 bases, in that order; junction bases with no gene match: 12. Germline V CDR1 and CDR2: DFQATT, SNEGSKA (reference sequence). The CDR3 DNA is TGCAGTGCTAGAGGGTCCCCAACTAGCGGGGGGCTGGATGAGCAGTTCTTC. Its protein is CSARGSPTSGGLDEQFF.

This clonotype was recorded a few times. CDR3 nucleotides: TGTGCCAGCAGCTTCCCCAGGGAAACTGAAGCTTTCTTT. Translation gives CASSFPRETEAFF. The chain joins TRBV7-9 to TRBJ1-1, with a tentative D call TRBD1 (5 bases). Looked up from germline, CDR1 is SEHNR and CDR2 is FQNEAQ (reference sequence). The CDR3 is 13 amino acids. Trimming removed 3 bases at V and 5 bases at J, with 10 bases between.

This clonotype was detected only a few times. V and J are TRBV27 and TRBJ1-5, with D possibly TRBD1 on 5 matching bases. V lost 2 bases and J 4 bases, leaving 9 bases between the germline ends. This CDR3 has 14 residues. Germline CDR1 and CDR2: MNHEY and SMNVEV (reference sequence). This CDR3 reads CASSLIGVNQPQHF. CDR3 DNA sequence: TGTGCCAGCAGTTTAATAGGGGTTAATCAGCCCCAGCATTTT.

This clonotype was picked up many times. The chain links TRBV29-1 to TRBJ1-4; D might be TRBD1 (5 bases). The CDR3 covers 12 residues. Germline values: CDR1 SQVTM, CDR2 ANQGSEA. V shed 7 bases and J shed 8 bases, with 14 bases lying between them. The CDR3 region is CSGSYSGEKLFF. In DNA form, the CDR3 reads TGCAGCGGATCATACTCAGGGGAAAAACTGTTTTTT.

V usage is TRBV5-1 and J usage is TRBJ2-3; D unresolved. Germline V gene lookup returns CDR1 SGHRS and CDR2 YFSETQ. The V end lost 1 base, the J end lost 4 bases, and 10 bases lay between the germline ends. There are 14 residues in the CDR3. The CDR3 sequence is CASSLYPRADTQYF. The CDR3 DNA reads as TGCGCCAGCAGCTTGTATCCCCGCGCAGATACGCAGTATTTT.

The CDR3 DNA reads as TGTGCCAGCAGCCCCGGGGACCCAGTAGCTTTCTTT. Translated, it gives CASSPGDPVAFF. This chain links TRBV7-9 with TRBJ1-1; D is perhaps TRBD1 (5 bases). V lost 5 bases, J lost 10 bases, and 14 bases lay in between. The germline CDR1 and CDR2 sequences are SEHNR and FQNEAQ (reference sequence). The CDR3 has 12 residues.

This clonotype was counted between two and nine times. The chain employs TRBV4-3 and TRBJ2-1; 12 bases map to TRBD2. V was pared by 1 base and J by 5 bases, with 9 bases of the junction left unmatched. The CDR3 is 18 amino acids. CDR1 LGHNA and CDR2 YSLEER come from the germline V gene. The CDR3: CASSQGVLAGGIDNEQFF. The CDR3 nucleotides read TGCGCCAGCAGCCAAGGGGTGCTAGCGGGGGGGATCGACAATGAGCAGTTCTTC.

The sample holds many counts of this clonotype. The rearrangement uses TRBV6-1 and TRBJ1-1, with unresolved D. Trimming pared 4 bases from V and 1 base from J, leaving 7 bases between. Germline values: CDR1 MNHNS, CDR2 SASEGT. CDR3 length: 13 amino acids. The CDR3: CASSGTQNTEAFF. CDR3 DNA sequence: TGTGCCAGCAGTGGCACCCAGAACACTGAAGCTTTCTTT.

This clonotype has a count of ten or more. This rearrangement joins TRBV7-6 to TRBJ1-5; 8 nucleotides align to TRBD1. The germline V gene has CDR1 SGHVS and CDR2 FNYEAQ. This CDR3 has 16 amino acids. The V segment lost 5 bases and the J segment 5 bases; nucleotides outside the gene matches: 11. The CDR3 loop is CASSPGGQGGHQPQHF. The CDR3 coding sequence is TGTGCCAGCAGCCCCGGCGGACAGGGTGGGCATCAGCCCCAGCATTTT.